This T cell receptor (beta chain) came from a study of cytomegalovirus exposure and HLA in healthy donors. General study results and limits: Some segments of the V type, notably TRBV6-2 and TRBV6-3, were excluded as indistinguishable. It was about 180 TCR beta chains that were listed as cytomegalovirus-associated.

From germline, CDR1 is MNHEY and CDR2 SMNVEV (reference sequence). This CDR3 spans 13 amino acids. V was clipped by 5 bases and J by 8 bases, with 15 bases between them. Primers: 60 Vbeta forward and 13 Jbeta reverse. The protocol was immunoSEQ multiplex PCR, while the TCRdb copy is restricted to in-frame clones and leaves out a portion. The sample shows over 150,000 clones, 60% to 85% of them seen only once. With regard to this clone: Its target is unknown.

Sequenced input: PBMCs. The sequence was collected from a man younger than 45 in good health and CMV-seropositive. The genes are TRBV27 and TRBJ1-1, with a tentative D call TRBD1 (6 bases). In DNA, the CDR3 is TGTGCCAGCAGTCAACAGGGAATGGGAGAAGCTTTCTTT. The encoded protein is CASSQQGMGEAFF.